This T cell receptor beta chain derives from a study of radiotherapy plus CTLA-4 blockade in lung cancer. The V end lost 4 bases, the J end lost 2 bases, and 10 bases lay between the germline ends. The CDR3 contains 14 residues. CDR1 and CDR2 (germline): SGHRS, YFSETQ. The data were produced by immunoSEQ multiplex PCR, yet TCRdb's version contains in-frame clones alone and is incomplete. The sample contains about 120,000 clones, roughly 74% of which appear only once. This clone has a handful of counts. The source is a human donor with non-small cell lung cancer who had a partial response to radiotherapy plus ipilimumab. The material was peripheral blood, obtained from a patient treated with radiotherapy plus ipilimumab. This chain joins TRBV5-1 and TRBJ1-3; no firm D call. The CDR3: CASSSGGPGNTIYF. CDR3 coding DNA: TGCGCCAGCAGCAGCGGAGGTCCTGGAAACACCATATATTTT.